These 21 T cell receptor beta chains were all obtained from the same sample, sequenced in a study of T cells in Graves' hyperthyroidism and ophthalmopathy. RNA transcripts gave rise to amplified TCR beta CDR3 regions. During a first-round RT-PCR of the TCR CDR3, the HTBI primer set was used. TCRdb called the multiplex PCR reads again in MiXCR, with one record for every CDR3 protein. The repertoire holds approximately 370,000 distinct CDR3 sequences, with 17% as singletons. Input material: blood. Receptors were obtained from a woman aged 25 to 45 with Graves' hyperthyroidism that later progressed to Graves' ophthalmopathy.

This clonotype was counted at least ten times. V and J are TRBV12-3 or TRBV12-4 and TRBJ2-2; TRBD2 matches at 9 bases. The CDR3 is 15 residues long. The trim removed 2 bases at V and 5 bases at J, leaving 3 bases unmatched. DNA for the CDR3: TGTGCCAGCAGTTTAAGTAGCGGGAGTACCGGGGAGCTGTTTTTT. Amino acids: CASSLSSGSTGELFF.

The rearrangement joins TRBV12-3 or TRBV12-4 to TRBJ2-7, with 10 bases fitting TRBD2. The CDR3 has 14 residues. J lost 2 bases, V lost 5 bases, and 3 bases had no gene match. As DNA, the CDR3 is TGTGCCAGCAGTCGGACTAGCGGTCCCTACGAGCAGTACTTC. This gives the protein CASSRTSGPYEQYF.

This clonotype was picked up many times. DNA of the CDR3: TGTGCCAGCAGTTTCCACAGGGGGCATTCACCTGAAGCTTTCTTT. It yields the protein CASSFHRGHSPEAFF. The chain employs TRBV27 and TRBJ1-1, with 9 nucleotides matching TRBD1. Trimming cost V 3 bases and J 6 bases; bases outside gene matches: 8. Germline V gene data show CDR1 as MNHEY and CDR2 as SMNVEV (reference sequence). This CDR3 is built from 15 residues.

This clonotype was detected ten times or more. This CDR3 reads CASLWGDLGSPLHF. The CDR3 nucleotides read TGTGCCAGCCTCTGGGGGGATTTAGGATCACCCCTCCACTTT. J is TRBJ1-6 and V is TRBV12-3 or TRBV12-4; D might be TRBD1 (5 bases). The CDR3 contains 14 residues. Between the trimmed V and J ends, which lost 8 bases and 10 bases, there was a span of 18 bases.

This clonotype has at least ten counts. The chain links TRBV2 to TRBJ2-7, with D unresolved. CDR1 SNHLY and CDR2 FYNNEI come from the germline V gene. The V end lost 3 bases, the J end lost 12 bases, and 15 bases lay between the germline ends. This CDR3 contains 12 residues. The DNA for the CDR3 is TGTGCCAGCAGTGACTTCCGGGCCGAATGGTACTTC. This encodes CASSDFRAEWYF.

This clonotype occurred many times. The CDR3 nucleotides read TGTGCCAGCACCATGACTAGGAGCTCCTACAATGAGCAGTTCTTC. Translated, it gives CASTMTRSSYNEQFF. The chain combines TRBV2 with TRBJ2-1, with D perhaps matching TRBD2 (6 bases). V lost 7 bases and J 0 bases, leaving 13 bases between the germline ends. The CDR3 is 15 amino acids. CDR1 SNHLY and CDR2 FYNNEI come from the germline V gene.

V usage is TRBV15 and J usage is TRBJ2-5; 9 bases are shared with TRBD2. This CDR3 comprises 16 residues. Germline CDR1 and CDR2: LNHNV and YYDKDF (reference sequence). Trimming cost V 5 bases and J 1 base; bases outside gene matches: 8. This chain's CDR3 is CATSGEGLALQETQYF. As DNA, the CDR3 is TGTGCCACCAGCGGGGAGGGACTAGCCCTCCAAGAGACCCAGTACTTC. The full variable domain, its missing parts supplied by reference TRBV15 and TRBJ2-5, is DAMVIQNPRYQVTQFGKPVTLSCSQTLNHNVMYWYQQKSSQAPKLLFHYYDKDFNNEADTPDNFQSRRPNTSFCFLDIRSPGLGDTAMYLCATSGEGLALQETQYFGPGTRLLVL.

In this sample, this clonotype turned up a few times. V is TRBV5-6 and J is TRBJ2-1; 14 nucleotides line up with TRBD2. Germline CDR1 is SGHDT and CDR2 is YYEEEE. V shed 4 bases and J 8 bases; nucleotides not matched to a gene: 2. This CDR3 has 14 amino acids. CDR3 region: CASSATSGRDEQFF. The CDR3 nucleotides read TGTGCCAGCAGCGCGACTAGCGGGAGGGATGAGCAGTTCTTC.

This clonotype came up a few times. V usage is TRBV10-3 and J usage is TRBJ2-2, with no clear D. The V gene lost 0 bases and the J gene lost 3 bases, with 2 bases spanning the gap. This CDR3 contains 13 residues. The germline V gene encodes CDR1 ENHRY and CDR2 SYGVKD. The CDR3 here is CAISESDTGELFF. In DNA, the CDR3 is TGTGCCATCAGTGAGTCCGACACCGGGGAGCTGTTTTTT.

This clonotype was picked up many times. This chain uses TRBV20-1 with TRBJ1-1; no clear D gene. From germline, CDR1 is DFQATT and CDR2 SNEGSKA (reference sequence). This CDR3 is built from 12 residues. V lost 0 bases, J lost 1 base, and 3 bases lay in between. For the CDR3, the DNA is TGCAGTGCTAGAGACGAGAACACTGAAGCTTTCTTT. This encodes CSARDENTEAFF.

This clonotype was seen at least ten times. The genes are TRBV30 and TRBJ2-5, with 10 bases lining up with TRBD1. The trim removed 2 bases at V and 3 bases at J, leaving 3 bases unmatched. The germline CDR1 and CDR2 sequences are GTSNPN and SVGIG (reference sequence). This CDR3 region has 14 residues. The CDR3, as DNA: TGTGCCTGGAGTCCCGGGACAGGGGAAGAGACCCAGTACTTC. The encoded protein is CAWSPGTGEETQYF.

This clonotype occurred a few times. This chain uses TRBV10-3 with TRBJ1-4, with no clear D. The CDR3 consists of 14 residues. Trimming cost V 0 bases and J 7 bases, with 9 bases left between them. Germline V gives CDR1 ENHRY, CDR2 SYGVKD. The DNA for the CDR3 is TGTGCCATCAGTGAGTCCGGGGTACGTGAAAAACTGTTTTTT. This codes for CAISESGVREKLFF.

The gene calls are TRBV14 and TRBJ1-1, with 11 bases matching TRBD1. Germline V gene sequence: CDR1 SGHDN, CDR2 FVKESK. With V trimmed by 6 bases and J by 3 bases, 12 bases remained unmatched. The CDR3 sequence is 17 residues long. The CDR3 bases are TGTGCCAGCAGAGAGAGGACAGGGGGCTCGTTGTACACTGAAGCTTTCTTT. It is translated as CASRERTGGSLYTEAFF.

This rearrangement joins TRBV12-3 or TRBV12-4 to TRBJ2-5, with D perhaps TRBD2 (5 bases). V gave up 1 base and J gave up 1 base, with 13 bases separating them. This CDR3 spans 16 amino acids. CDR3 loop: CASSLVVLGGQETQYF. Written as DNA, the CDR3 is TGTGCCAGCAGTTTAGTGGTACTAGGTGGCCAAGAGACCCAGTACTTC.

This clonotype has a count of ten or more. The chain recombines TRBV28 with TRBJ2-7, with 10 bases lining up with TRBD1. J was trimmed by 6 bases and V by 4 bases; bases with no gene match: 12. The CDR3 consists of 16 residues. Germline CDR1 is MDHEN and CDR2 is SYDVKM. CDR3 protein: CASSSVYARTGGEQYF. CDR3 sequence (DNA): TGTGCCAGCAGTTCCGTTTACGCACGGACAGGGGGCGAGCAGTACTTC.

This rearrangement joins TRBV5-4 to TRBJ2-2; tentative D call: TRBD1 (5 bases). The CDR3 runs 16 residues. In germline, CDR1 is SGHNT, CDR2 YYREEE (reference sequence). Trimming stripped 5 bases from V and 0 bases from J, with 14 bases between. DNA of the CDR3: TGTGCCAGCAGTCAGCAGGGTCCTTCGAACACCGGGGAGCTGTTTTTT. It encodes CASSQQGPSNTGELFF.

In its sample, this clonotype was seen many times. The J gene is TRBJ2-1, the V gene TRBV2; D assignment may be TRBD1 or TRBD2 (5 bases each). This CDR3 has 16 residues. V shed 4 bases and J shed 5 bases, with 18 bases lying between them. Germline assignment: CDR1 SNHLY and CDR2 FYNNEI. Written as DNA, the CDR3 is TGTGCCAGCAGTGCCCAGAAGGGGAGTGCCCACAATGAGCAGTTCTTC. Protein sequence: CASSAQKGSAHNEQFF.

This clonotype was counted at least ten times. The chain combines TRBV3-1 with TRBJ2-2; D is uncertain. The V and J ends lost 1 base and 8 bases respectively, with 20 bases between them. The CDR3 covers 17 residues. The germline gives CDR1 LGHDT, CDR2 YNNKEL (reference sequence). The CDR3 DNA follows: TGTGCCAGCAGCCAAGTGACGGTGATAGAGGCTGATGGGGAGCTGTTTTTT. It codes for CASSQVTVIEADGELFF.

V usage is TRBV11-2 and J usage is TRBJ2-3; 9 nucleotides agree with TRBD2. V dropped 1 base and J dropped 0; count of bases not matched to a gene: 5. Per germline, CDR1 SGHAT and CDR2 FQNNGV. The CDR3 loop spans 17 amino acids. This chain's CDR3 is CASSLAAGGPSTDTQYF. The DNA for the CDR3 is TGTGCCAGCAGCTTAGCGGCGGGAGGGCCTAGCACAGATACGCAGTATTTT.

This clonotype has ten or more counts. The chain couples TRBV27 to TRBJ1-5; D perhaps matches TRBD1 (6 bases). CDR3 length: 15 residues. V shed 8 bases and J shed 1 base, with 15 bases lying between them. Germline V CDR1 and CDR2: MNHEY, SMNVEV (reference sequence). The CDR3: CASRAVGGSNQPQHF. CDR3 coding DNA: TGTGCCAGCCGAGCAGTGGGGGGCAGCAATCAGCCCCAGCATTTT.

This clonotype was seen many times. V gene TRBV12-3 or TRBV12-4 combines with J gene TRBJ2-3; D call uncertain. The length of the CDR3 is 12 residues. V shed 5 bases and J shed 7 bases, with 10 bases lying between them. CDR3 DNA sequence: TGTGCCAGCAGTAGAGACACCTATACGCAGTATTTT. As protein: CASSRDTYTQYF.